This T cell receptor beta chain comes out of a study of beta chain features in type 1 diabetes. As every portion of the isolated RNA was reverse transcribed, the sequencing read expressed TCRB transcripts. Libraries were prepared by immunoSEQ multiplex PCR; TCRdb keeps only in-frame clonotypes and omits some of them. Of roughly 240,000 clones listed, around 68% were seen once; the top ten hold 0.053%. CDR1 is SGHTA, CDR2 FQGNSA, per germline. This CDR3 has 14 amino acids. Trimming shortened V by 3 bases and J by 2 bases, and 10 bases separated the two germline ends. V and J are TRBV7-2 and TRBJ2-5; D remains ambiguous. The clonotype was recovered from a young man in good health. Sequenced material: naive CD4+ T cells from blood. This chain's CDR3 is CASSFSRLQETQYF. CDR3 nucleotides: TGTGCCAGCAGCTTTAGCAGACTTCAAGAGACCCAGTACTTC.